The 32 T cell receptor beta chains given below trace back to one sample, sequenced in a study of breast tumors, draining lymph nodes, adjacent tissues. TCRdb re-called the multiplex PCR reads with MiXCR, one entry per CDR3 protein. Among about 6,600 distinct CDR3 sequences, 43% were seen once, and the ten largest hold around 44%. What was sequenced was tumor-adjacent breast tissue. These receptors all come from a female donor with breast cancer. Some clones in this sample may be carry-over from other donors' samples.

By share of the sample, this clonotype is medium-sized. The chain has TRBV7-2 and TRBJ2-5; D is tentatively TRBD1 or TRBD2 (6 bases each). This CDR3 has 15 residues. V dropped 4 bases and J dropped 4 bases, with 16 bases sitting between them. CDR1 SGHTA and CDR2 FQGNSA come from the germline V gene. The DNA of the CDR3 is TGTGCCAGCAGCTCCCTGGGGGGCAACCGAGAGACCCAGTACTTC. It specifies CASSSLGGNRETQYF.

This clonotype was observed many times. This rearrangement joins TRBV5-6 to TRBJ2-1; either TRBD1 or TRBD2 may supply D (5 bases each). Per germline, CDR1 SGHDT and CDR2 YYEEEE. The V end lost 0 bases, the J end lost 0 bases, and 10 bases lay between the germline ends. The CDR3 is 16 residues long. This chain's CDR3 is CASSLVRDGSYNEQFF. The CDR3 nucleotides read TGTGCCAGCAGCTTGGTAAGGGACGGCTCCTACAATGAGCAGTTCTTC.

By proportion, this clonotype is medium-sized. The CDR3 DNA reads TGCAGTGCTAGACCGGTGACTGCCCAAAATGAGCAGTTCTTC. Translation: CSARPVTAQNEQFF. The V and J genes are TRBV20-1 and TRBJ2-1, with D unresolved. Trimming removed 2 bases at V and 7 bases at J, with 15 bases between. The V gene's germline CDR1 is DFQATT and CDR2 SNEGSKA (reference sequence). CDR3 length: 14 amino acids.

Concerning this clonotype: The conserved phenylalanine or tryptophan is not found at the CDR3 terminus, so this likely reflects a read error. The V and J genes are TRBV2 and TRBJ1-6; no definite D call. Germline loops: CDR1 SNHLY, CDR2 FYNNEI. The V end lost 3 bases, the J end lost 10 bases, and 10 bases lay between the germline ends. The CDR3 is 13 residues long. The CDR3 loop is CASSDMASSPLHL. The CDR3 nucleotides are TGTGCCAGCAGTGACATGGCTTCGTCACCCCTCCACCTC.

Sample share makes this clonotype medium-sized. The rearrangement uses TRBV11-2 and TRBJ2-7; D ambiguous. The V gene's germline CDR1 is SGHAT and CDR2 FQNNGV. The CDR3 spans 15 residues. V was cut by 1 base and J by 1 base, with 11 bases left in between. The CDR3: CASSLAPLESYEQYF. The CDR3 DNA reads TGTGCCAGCAGCTTAGCACCTCTAGAGTCCTACGAGCAGTACTTC. Combining the CDR3 with reference TRBV11-2 and TRBJ2-7 gives the whole variable domain EAGVAQSPRYKIIEKRQSVAFWCNPISGHATLYWYQQILGQGPKLLIQFQNNGVVDDSQLPKDRFSAERLKGVDSTLKIQPAKLEDSAVYLCASSLAPLESYEQYFGPGTRLTVT.

This clonotype was detected many times. The chain recombines TRBV6-2 or TRBV6-3 with TRBJ2-2; D might be TRBD1 (5 bases). CDR3 length: 17 amino acids. Trimming left V 3 bases short and J 0 bases short, with 14 bases between. Germline V CDR1 and CDR2: MNHEY, SVGEGT. The CDR3 spells CASSYRQTLANTGELFF. CDR3 coding DNA: TGTGCCAGCAGTTATAGACAGACACTCGCGAACACCGGGGAGCTGTTTTTT.

About this clonotype itself: One end of the junction fails to match germline, which may point to a read error. The V gene is TRBV20-1, the J gene TRBJ1-6; a weak D match, TRBD1 (6 bases). The CDR3 runs 11 residues. The germline CDR1 and CDR2 sequences are DFQATT and SNEGSKA (reference sequence). CDR3 DNA: TGCAGTGCTAGGGGACTGGACAGCTTCCTCTTT. Its translation: CSARGLDSFLF.

This clonotype has a handful of counts. V gene TRBV27 combines with J gene TRBJ2-5; 9 positions agree with TRBD1. Germline values: CDR1 MNHEY, CDR2 SMNVEV (reference sequence). With V trimmed by 3 bases and J by 2 bases, 10 bases remained unmatched. The CDR3 consists of 17 residues. In DNA, the CDR3 is TGTGCCAGCAGTTTTACAGGGGGCAGCCTGATACAAGAGACCCAGTACTTC. Translating it yields CASSFTGGSLIQETQYF.

This clonotype was detected many times. This chain joins TRBV19 and TRBJ2-7, with D tentatively TRBD1 or TRBD2 (6 bases each). This CDR3 is built from 15 residues. Between the trimmed V and J ends, which lost 3 bases and 2 bases, there was a span of 14 bases. Per the germline V gene, CDR1 is LNHDA and CDR2 is SQIVND (reference sequence). The DNA for the CDR3 is TGTGCCAGTAGTATGGGGACGGGGGCCCCCTACGAGCAGTACTTC. Residues: CASSMGTGAPYEQYF. The full variable domain, its missing parts supplied by reference TRBV19 and TRBJ2-7, is DGGITQSPKYLFRKEGQNVTLSCEQNLNHDAMYWYRQDPGQGLRLIYYSQIVNDFQKGDIAEGYSVSREKKESFPLTVTSAQKNPTAFYLCASSMGTGAPYEQYFGPGTRLTVT.

Relative to its sample, this clonotype is medium-sized. The rearrangement joins TRBV4-3 to TRBJ2-1; D unresolved. The CDR3 covers 15 residues. The germline V gene encodes CDR1 LGHNA and CDR2 YSLEER. V lost 4 bases and J 7 bases, leaving 17 bases between the germline ends. CDR3 coding DNA: TGCGCCAGCAGCCCCTCGTTCCGCCTTTCGAATGAGCAGTTCTTC. Its translation: CASSPSFRLSNEQFF.

The chain uses TRBV19 and TRBJ1-4; no reliable D call. Germline V gene lookup returns CDR1 LNHDA and CDR2 SQIVND (reference sequence). CDR3 length equals 16 residues. The V and J ends lost 7 bases and 2 bases respectively, with 17 bases between them. The DNA for the CDR3 is TGTGCCAGTAAATCGGTGTCGAGTAGGACTAATGAAAAACTGTTTTTT. Translated, it gives CASKSVSSRTNEKLFF. Complete variable domain (other parts from reference TRBV19 and TRBJ1-4): DGGITQSPKYLFRKEGQNVTLSCEQNLNHDAMYWYRQDPGQGLRLIYYSQIVNDFQKGDIAEGYSVSREKKESFPLTVTSAQKNPTAFYLCASKSVSSRTNEKLFFGSGTQLSVL.

The rearrangement uses TRBV20-1 and TRBJ2-3; a possible D gene is TRBD2 (6 bases). CDR1 and CDR2 from the germline V gene are DFQATT and SNEGSKA (reference sequence). This CDR3 has 15 amino acids. Trimming shortened V by 0 bases and J by 6 bases, and 16 bases separated the two germline ends. CDR3 DNA sequence: TGCAGTGCTAGAGAAAGACTAGGAGGGGCTGATACGCAGTATTTT. Its translation: CSARERLGGADTQYF.

The chain is built from TRBV9 and TRBJ2-3, with 8 bases identical to TRBD2. From germline, CDR1 is SGDLS and CDR2 YYNGEE. The junction had 11 bases not matched to a gene; V was cut back by 3 bases and J by 2 bases. This CDR3 has 17 residues. CDR3 DNA sequence: TGTGCCAGCAGCGAATCGGGGGGGCTAGCGACCACAGATACGCAGTATTTT. It yields the protein CASSESGGLATTDTQYF.

This rearrangement joins TRBV3-1 to TRBJ2-7; 12 bases agree with TRBD2. The germline V gene has CDR1 LGHDT and CDR2 YNNKEL (reference sequence). The CDR3 runs 15 residues. V lost 5 bases to trimming and J lost 3 bases; unmatched junction nucleotides: 5. In nucleotides, the CDR3 is TGTGCCAGCAGCAAGACTAGCGGGGGCTTCTACGAGCAGTACTTC. Translating it yields CASSKTSGGFYEQYF.

This clonotype showed up many times. The rearrangement uses TRBV24-1 and TRBJ1-2; D unclear. Germline V gives CDR1 KGHDR, CDR2 SFDVKD. Trimming left V 3 bases short and J 2 bases short, with 18 bases between. CDR3 length equals 17 residues. The chain's CDR3 is CATSDASSTGVNYGYTF. CDR3 DNA: TGTGCCACCAGTGATGCTTCATCGACCGGGGTCAACTATGGCTACACCTTC.

The chain uses TRBV5-1 and TRBJ2-7, with 12 bases matching TRBD1. The V gene end was trimmed by 2 bases and the J gene end by 2 bases; junction bases not matched to a gene: 5. The CDR3 has 16 amino acids. Per germline, CDR1 SGHRS and CDR2 YFSETQ. CDR3 in DNA: TGCGCCAGCAGCTTTATGGGGACAGGGGGCGCCTACGAGCAGTACTTC. Translating gives CASSFMGTGGAYEQYF. Full variable domain (outside the CDR3, taken from reference TRBV5-1 and TRBJ2-7): KAGVTQTPRYLIKTRGQQVTLSCSPISGHRSVSWYQQTPGQGLQFLFEYFSETQRNKGNFPGRFSGRQFSNSRSEMNVSTLELGDSALYLCASSFMGTGGAYEQYFGPGTRLTVT.

In its sample, this clonotype is medium-sized (0.01 to 0.1%). V is TRBV27 and J is TRBJ1-6; D not certain. Trimming pared 3 bases from V and 7 bases from J, leaving 4 bases between. Per the germline V gene, CDR1 is MNHEY and CDR2 is SMNVEV (reference sequence). The CDR3 spans 12 residues. The CDR3, as DNA: TGTGCCAGCAGTTTCGCGAATTCACCCCTCCACTTT. Translated: CASSFANSPLHF.

Here the CDR3 DNA reads TGTGCCAGCAGCTTAGGGTCAGTTAACGGCCAGCCCCAGCATTTT. It translates to CASSLGSVNGQPQHF. The chain recombines TRBV7-2 with TRBJ1-5; no definite D call. V was cut by 1 base and J by 7 bases, with 14 bases left in between. CDR3 size: 15 residues. CDR1 SGHTA and CDR2 FQGNSA come from the germline V gene.

This clonotype was seen repeatedly, ten times or more. This sequence joins TRBV6-2 or TRBV6-3 and TRBJ2-3; perhaps TRBD2 as D (6 bases). Germline V gives CDR1 MNHEY, CDR2 SVGEGT. This CDR3 comprises 15 residues. V shed 4 bases and J shed 2 bases, with 13 bases lying between them. The CDR3 DNA reads as TGTGCCAGCAGTTTTGGGGGACTGCCCACAGATACGCAGTATTTT. Protein product: CASSFGGLPTDTQYF.

The chain carries TRBV20-1 and TRBJ2-3; TRBD2 agrees at 11 bases. The germline gives CDR1 DFQATT, CDR2 SNEGSKA (reference sequence). The CDR3 contains 15 residues. V gave up 4 bases and J gave up 4 bases; unmatched junction bases: 7. The CDR3 spells CSATRTSGSPDTQYF. As DNA, the CDR3 is TGCAGTGCTACTCGCACTAGCGGGAGTCCAGATACGCAGTATTTT.

The chain is built from TRBV20-1 and TRBJ2-7; D gene uncertain. This CDR3 comprises 15 residues. Germline lookup yields CDR1 DFQATT and CDR2 SNEGSKA (reference sequence). V was trimmed by 6 bases and J by 7 bases, leaving 25 bases between them. The CDR3 reads CSARSPGRSWGEQYF. CDR3 coding DNA: TGCAGTGCGCGCTCTCCGGGCCGCTCCTGGGGAGAGCAGTACTTC.

This clonotype was recorded many times. The chain employs TRBV13 and TRBJ2-1; 7 bases agree with TRBD2. Germline values: CDR1 PRHDT, CDR2 FYEKMQ (reference sequence). Trimming removed 1 base from V and 2 bases from J; junction bases left unmatched: 5. The CDR3 is 16 amino acids. The chain's CDR3 is CASSLVGEGAYNEQFF. The DNA of the CDR3 is TGTGCCAGCAGCTTAGTAGGGGAGGGCGCCTACAATGAGCAGTTCTTC.

The chain couples TRBV7-9 to TRBJ2-7; 7 bases agree with TRBD1. The CDR3 has 14 residues. The V gene end was trimmed by 2 bases and the J gene end by 4 bases; junction bases not matched to a gene: 5. Germline values: CDR1 SEHNR, CDR2 FQNEAQ (reference sequence). As DNA, the CDR3 is TGTGCCAGCAGCTTAAAACAGGGGATATACGAGCAGTACTTC. The encoded protein is CASSLKQGIYEQYF.

This chain uses TRBV6-1 with TRBJ1-6; maybe TRBD1 (6 bases). Per germline, CDR1 MNHNS and CDR2 SASEGT. The CDR3 consists of 14 residues. V lost 7 bases, J lost 3 bases, and 10 bases lay in between. The CDR3 bases are TGTGCCAGCACGAGACAGGACTATAATTCACCCCTCCACTTT. The encoded protein is CASTRQDYNSPLHF.

This chain uses TRBV25-1 with TRBJ1-5; 7 positions agree with TRBD1. Germline lookup yields CDR1 MGHDK and CDR2 SYGVNS. J gave up 1 base and V 3 bases, and 6 bases lay outside the gene matches. The CDR3 contains 16 residues. CDR3 in amino acids: CASSDHQGGSNQPQHF. CDR3 nucleotide sequence: TGTGCCAGCAGTGATCACCAGGGGGGGAGCAATCAGCCCCAGCATTTT. Using reference TRBV25-1 and TRBJ1-5 for the parts outside the CDR3, the full variable domain is EADIYQTPRYLVIGTGKKITLECSQTMGHDKMYWYQQDPGMELHLIHYSYGVNSTEKGDLSSESTVSRIRTEHFPLTLESARPSHTSQYLCASSDHQGGSNQPQHFGDGTRLSIL.

This clonotype counts as medium-sized. The V call is TRBV20-1, the J call TRBJ1-5; D is uncertain. CDR1 and CDR2 from the germline V gene are DFQATT and SNEGSKA (reference sequence). Trimming took off 4 bases at V and 3 bases at J, with 10 bases between the two ends. This CDR3 spans 13 amino acids. The CDR3 sequence: CSANGVLNQPQHF. The CDR3 DNA is TGCAGTGCTAACGGGGTCCTCAATCAGCCCCAGCATTTT.

This clonotype was detected ten times or more. The chain joins TRBV6-2 or TRBV6-3 to TRBJ2-2, with TRBD1 matching over 11 bases. Germline V gene lookup returns CDR1 MNHEY and CDR2 SVGEGT. The CDR3 length is 15 residues. The V gene end was trimmed by 8 bases and the J gene end by 6 bases; junction bases not matched to a gene: 8. The CDR3 loop reads CASGVLDRGPGELFF. The CDR3 DNA is TGTGCCAGCGGGGTGTTGGACAGGGGGCCCGGGGAGCTGTTTTTT.

This clonotype was found many times. The J gene is TRBJ2-7, the V gene TRBV28; 9 nucleotides line up with TRBD1. Germline V gives CDR1 MDHEN, CDR2 SYDVKM. The CDR3 extends over 13 amino acids. V shed 6 bases and J 8 bases; nucleotides not matched to a gene: 8. The DNA of the CDR3 is TGTGCCAGCAGCGACAGGGGGGGACTCAAGCAGTACTTC. It codes for CASSDRGGLKQYF.

This clonotype was seen many times. The genes are TRBV5-1 and TRBJ2-1; 7 bases are a match to TRBD1. The J segment lost 4 bases and the V segment lost 3 bases, leaving 13 bases of the junction unmatched. CDR1 and CDR2 (germline): SGHRS, YFSETQ. The CDR3 runs to 17 residues. The CDR3 sequence is CASSSKKQGIDYNEQFF. CDR3 nucleotides: TGCGCCAGCAGCTCAAAGAAACAGGGGATAGATTACAATGAGCAGTTCTTC.

J is TRBJ1-3 and V is TRBV5-1; D not certain. Germline CDR1 is SGHRS and CDR2 is YFSETQ. Trimming shortened V by 0 bases and J by 9 bases, and 10 bases separated the two germline ends. The CDR3 spans 13 residues. The CDR3 region has the DNA TGCGCCAGCAGCTTGGCCCCGGAACGCACCATATATTTT. Translation gives CASSLAPERTIYF.

The rearrangement links TRBV19 to TRBJ2-5, with D perhaps matching TRBD1 (6 bases). The V gene's germline CDR1 is LNHDA and CDR2 SQIVND (reference sequence). The V end was cut by 3 bases, the J end by 1 base, with 9 bases between. The CDR3 is made up of 14 amino acids. The CDR3 bases are TGTGCCAGTAGTATCGGCAGGGGCCAAGAGACCCAGTACTTC. Its translation: CASSIGRGQETQYF.

The chain combines TRBV12-3 or TRBV12-4 with TRBJ2-1; TRBD2 is a possible D gene (5 bases). The ends were cut back, 5 bases at V and 7 bases at J, with 12 bases in the middle. The CDR3 consists of 13 residues. The CDR3 DNA follows: TGTGCCAGCAGTGGCGGGTCTAGGAATGAGCAGTTCTTC. Translated: CASSGGSRNEQFF.